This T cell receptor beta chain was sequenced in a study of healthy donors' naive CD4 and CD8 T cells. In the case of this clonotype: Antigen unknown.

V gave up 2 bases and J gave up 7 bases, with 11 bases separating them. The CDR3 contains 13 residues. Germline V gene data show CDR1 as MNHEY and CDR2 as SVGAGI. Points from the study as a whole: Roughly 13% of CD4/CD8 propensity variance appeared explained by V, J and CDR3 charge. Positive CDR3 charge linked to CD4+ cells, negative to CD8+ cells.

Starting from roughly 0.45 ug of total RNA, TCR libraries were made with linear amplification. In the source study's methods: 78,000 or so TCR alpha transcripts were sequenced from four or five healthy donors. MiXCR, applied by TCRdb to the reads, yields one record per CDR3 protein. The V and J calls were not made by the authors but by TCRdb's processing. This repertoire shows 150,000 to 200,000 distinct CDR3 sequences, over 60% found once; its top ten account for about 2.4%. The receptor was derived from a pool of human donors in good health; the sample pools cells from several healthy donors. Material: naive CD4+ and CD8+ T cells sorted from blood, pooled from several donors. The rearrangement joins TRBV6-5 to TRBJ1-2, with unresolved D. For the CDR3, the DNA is TGTGCCAGCAGTTACGAGGGATTTGGTGGCTACACCTTC. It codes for CASSYEGFGGYTF.